This T cell receptor (beta chain) was captured by sequencing in a study of T-cell memory formation after mild COVID-19. One entry per CDR3 protein results from TCRdb running MiXCR on the 5' RACE reads. The table records approximately 300,000 distinct CDR3 sequences, approximately 19% of them present only once. The CDR3 covers 14 residues. Germline CDR1 is MGHRA and CDR2 is YSYEKL. The trim removed 3 bases at V and 11 bases at J, leaving 10 bases unmatched. The sample consisted of PBMCs or a T cell subset sorted from them (not recorded which). The chain links TRBV4-1 to TRBJ1-1; 9 bases are a match to TRBD1. This clonotype was obtained from a man aged 18-30 years who had mild COVID-19 (a few samples of this study predate the infection). Cell type and time point are not known. The CDR3 spells CASSQGQGHFGAFF. In DNA form, the CDR3 reads TGCGCCAGCAGCCAGGGACAGGGCCATTTCGGGGCTTTCTTT.